Listed here are 10 T cell receptor beta chains from one sample, sequenced in a study of blood T cell repertoires in COVID-19. Produced via immunoSEQ multiplex PCR; TCRdb's table is partial and in-frame only. The sample includes approximately 35,000 clones, around 84% of them seen just once. Sequencing was done on a sample of peripheral blood. All receptors derive from a man older than 75 with acute or convalescent COVID-19.

V is TRBV7-9 and J is TRBJ1-1; TRBD1 is a possible D gene (5 bases). CDR1 is SEHNR, CDR2 FQNEAQ, per germline (reference sequence). V lost 3 bases, J lost 6 bases, and 20 bases lay in between. There are 16 residues in the CDR3. The CDR3 reads CASSFIGQVVFPEAFF. The CDR3 DNA follows: TGTGCCAGCAGCTTTATTGGACAAGTAGTCTTCCCTGAAGCTTTCTTT.

This clone appeared a few times. V usage is TRBV2 and J usage is TRBJ2-2, with D perhaps matching TRBD1 (6 bases). The CDR3 runs to 15 residues. V shed 6 bases and J shed 3 bases, with 14 bases lying between them. Germline loops: CDR1 SNHLY, CDR2 FYNNEI. In nucleotides, the CDR3 is TGTGCCAGCAGCACCGGGGACACGGACACCGGGGAGCTGTTTTTT. Amino acid sequence: CASSTGDTDTGELFF.

This sequence joins TRBV3-1 (or the pseudogene TRBV3-2) and TRBJ2-5; 8 nucleotides match TRBD2. Germline CDR1 and CDR2: LGHDT and YNNKEL (reference sequence). V trimming: 0 bases; J trimming: 5 bases; junction bases outside the gene matches: 5. The CDR3 loop spans 15 amino acids. CDR3 loop: CASSQDWAGGETQYF. Here the CDR3 DNA reads TGTGCCAGCAGCCAAGATTGGGCGGGGGGCGAGACCCAGTACTTC.

This chain uses TRBV19 with TRBJ1-6; 9 nucleotides agree with TRBD1. The V gene end was trimmed by 5 bases and the J gene end by 9 bases; junction bases not matched to a gene: 11. The CDR3 is made up of 16 amino acids. Germline loops: CDR1 LNHDA, CDR2 SQIVND (reference sequence). The CDR3 DNA reads as TGTGCCAGTAGTGCACCTACAGGGGGCAAAGGTTCACCCCTCCACTTT. Amino acids: CASSAPTGGKGSPLHF.

The chain is built from TRBV18 and TRBJ2-2, with TRBD1 identical over 7 bases. V was pared by 4 bases and J by 3 bases, with 2 bases of the junction left unmatched. CDR1 is KGHSH and CDR2 is LQKENI in the germline V gene. This CDR3 has 14 residues. CDR3 sequence reads: CASSLGGDTGELFF. For the CDR3, the DNA is TGTGCCAGCTCACTAGGGGGCGACACCGGGGAGCTGTTTTTT.

The chain is built from TRBV14 and TRBJ2-2; D unresolved. The CDR3 totals 13 residues. Germline V gives CDR1 SGHDN, CDR2 FVKESK. Trimming shortened V by 0 bases and J by 11 bases, and 10 bases separated the two germline ends. The CDR3 sequence is CASSQDLAKELFF. For the CDR3, the DNA is TGTGCCAGCAGCCAAGATCTGGCAAAAGAGCTGTTTTTT. The complete variable domain, with remaining parts taken from reference TRBV14 and TRBJ2-2, reads EAGVTQFPSHSVIEKGQTVTLRCDPISGHDNLYWYRRVMGKEIKFLLHFVKESKQDESGMPNNRFLAERTGGTYSTLKVQPAELEDSGVYFCASSQDLAKELFFGEGSRLTVL.

This clone has a handful of counts. V is TRBV7-9 and J is TRBJ2-7; a weak D match, TRBD2 (6 bases). The CDR3 has 16 amino acids. Germline lookup yields CDR1 SEHNR and CDR2 FQNEAQ (reference sequence). V was pared by 5 bases and J by 0 bases, with 17 bases between. The DNA for the CDR3 is TGTGCCAGCAGCCCCCGGAGGGGAGGATCCTCCTACGAGCAGTACTTC. Its protein is CASSPRRGGSSYEQYF.

The rearrangement links TRBV6-5 to TRBJ1-2, with TRBD1 matching 8 bases. Trimming cost V 4 bases and J 4 bases; bases outside gene matches: 5. The CDR3 is made up of 14 amino acids. Germline V gives CDR1 MNHEY, CDR2 SVGAGI. The CDR3 region has the DNA TGTGCCAGCAGTTTGGGACAGGCGTTCTATGGCTACACCTTC. It encodes CASSLGQAFYGYTF.

The chain uses TRBV6-5 and TRBJ1-1; TRBD1 might be the D (6 bases). CDR3 length: 13 amino acids. Trimming took off 2 bases at V and 7 bases at J, with 11 bases between the two ends. In germline, CDR1 is MNHEY, CDR2 SVGAGI. CDR3 in DNA: TGTGCCAGCAGTTACGCAACAGGGATTGAAGCTTTCTTT. Translating gives CASSYATGIEAFF.

The J gene is TRBJ1-5, the V gene TRBV6-5; D is uncertain. The germline V gene has CDR1 MNHEY and CDR2 SVGAGI. V was cut by 4 bases and J by 5 bases, with 9 bases left in between. The CDR3 length is 13 residues. CDR3: CASSFGRDQPQHF. The DNA of the CDR3 is TGTGCCAGCAGTTTTGGCCGGGATCAGCCCCAGCATTTT.